This T cell receptor beta chain was identified in a study of blood T cell repertoires in COVID-19. Study as a whole: Some COVID-19 samples were acute and others convalescent; all came from the United States, Italy and Spain. The analysed material was cDNA or gDNA that came from T cells, B-cell-depleted T cells, or PBMCs.

Original methodology: The assay estimated nucleated cells by amplifying reference gene primers. This table comes from immunoSEQ multiplex PCR, and its TCRdb copy is limited to in-frame clones, with some not included. The V and J calls and clone size come from that table; D and trimming were worked out from the DNA. This sample carries about 260,000 clones, 84% of them seen once, and the ten largest clones take approximately 1.4%. The CDR3 spans 14 residues. Trimming removed 1 base at V and 0 bases at J, with 6 bases between. Germline CDR1 MNHNS, CDR2 SASEGT. V gene TRBV6-1 combines with J gene TRBJ1-1; D unclear. The receptor's source is a middle-aged woman who had recovered from COVID-19. The sample was peripheral blood. CDR3 sequence (DNA): TGTGCCAGCAGTGAAGAAGCGGTGAACACTGAAGCTTTCTTT. The encoded protein is CASSEEAVNTEAFF.